This TCR beta chain was documented in a study of blood T cell repertoires in COVID-19. This CDR3 is built from 14 residues. CDR1 SQVTM and CDR2 ANQGSEA come from the germline V gene. With 4 bases clipped from V and 2 bases from J, the junction kept 3 bases outside the gene matches. The authors' processing: Amplification from reference gene primers served as the basis for estimated nucleated cell counts. Assay used: immunoSEQ multiplex PCR; TCRdb lists only in-frame clones, some missing. V and J calls and clone size are as listed in that table; D and trimming were resolved from the DNA. In the table there are approximately 100,000 clones, 70% to 85% of which are singletons.

The clonotype was recovered from a man aged 70 or older with acute or convalescent COVID-19. The chain is built from TRBV29-1 and TRBJ1-3, with 9 bases matching TRBD1. Sequencing was done on a sample of peripheral blood. CDR3 coding DNA: TGCAGCGTTGCTACAGGGGGCACTGGAAACACCATATATTTT. It yields the protein CSVATGGTGNTIYF.